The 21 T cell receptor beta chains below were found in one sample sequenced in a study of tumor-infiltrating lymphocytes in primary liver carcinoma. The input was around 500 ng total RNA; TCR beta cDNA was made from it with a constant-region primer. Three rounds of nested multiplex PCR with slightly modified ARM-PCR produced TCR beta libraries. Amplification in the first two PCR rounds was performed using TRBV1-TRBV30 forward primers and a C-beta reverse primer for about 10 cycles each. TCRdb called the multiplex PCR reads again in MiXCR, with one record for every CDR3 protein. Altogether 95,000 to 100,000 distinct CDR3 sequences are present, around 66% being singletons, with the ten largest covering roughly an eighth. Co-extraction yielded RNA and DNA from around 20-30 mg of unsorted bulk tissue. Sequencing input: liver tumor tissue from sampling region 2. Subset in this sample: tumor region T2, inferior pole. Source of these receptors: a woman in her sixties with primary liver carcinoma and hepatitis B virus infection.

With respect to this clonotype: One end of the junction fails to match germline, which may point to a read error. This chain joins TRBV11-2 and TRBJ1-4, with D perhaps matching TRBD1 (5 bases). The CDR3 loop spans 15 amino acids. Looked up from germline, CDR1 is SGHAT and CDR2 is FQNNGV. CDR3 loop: CARSSGPGVNEKLFF. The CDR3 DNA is TGTGCCAGGAGCTCGGGACCCGGGGTTAATGAAAAACTGTTTTTT.

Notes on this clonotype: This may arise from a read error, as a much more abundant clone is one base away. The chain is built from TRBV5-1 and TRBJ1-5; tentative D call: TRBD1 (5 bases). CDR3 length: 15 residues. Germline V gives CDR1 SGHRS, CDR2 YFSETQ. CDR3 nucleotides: TGCACCAGCAGCCCCGGGGCCCTTAGCAATCAGCCCCAGCATTTT. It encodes CTSSPGALSNQPQHF.

CDR3 DNA sequence: TGTGCCAGCAGCGTCATTTCCCGACTAGCAGGAGGACAGAAACCCTACGAGCAGTACTTC. This encodes CASSVISRLAGGQKPYEQYF. The chain recombines TRBV11-2 with TRBJ2-7, with D possibly TRBD2 on 7 matching bases. V lost 5 bases to trimming and J lost 2 bases, with 31 bases between them. Germline V gene sequence: CDR1 SGHAT, CDR2 FQNNGV. CDR3 length: 20 amino acids. Based on the CDR3 plus reference TRBV11-2 and TRBJ2-7, the full variable domain is EAGVAQSPRYKIIEKRQSVAFWCNPISGHATLYWYQQILGQGPKLLIQFQNNGVVDDSQLPKDRFSAERLKGVDSTLKIQPAKLEDSAVYLCASSVISRLAGGQKPYEQYFGPGTRLTVT.

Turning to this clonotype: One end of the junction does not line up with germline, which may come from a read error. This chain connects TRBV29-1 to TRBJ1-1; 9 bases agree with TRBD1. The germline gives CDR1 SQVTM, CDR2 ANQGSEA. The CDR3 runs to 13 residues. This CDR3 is CSVYTGGSAEPFF. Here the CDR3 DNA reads TGTAGCGTCTACACAGGGGGCTCCGCTGAACCTTTCTTT.

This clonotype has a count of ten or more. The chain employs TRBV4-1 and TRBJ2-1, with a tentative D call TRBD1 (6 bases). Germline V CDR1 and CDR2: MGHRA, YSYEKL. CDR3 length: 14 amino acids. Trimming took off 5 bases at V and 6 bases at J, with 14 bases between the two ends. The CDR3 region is CASSDHQGSNEQFF. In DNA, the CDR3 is TGCGCCAGCAGCGACCATCAGGGGAGCAATGAGCAGTTCTTC.

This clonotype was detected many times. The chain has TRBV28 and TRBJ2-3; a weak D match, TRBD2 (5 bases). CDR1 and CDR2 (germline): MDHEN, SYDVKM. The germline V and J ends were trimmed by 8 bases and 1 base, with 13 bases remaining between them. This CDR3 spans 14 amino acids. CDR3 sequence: CASGRWTGTDTQYF. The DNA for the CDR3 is TGTGCCAGCGGAAGGTGGACTGGCACAGATACGCAGTATTTT.

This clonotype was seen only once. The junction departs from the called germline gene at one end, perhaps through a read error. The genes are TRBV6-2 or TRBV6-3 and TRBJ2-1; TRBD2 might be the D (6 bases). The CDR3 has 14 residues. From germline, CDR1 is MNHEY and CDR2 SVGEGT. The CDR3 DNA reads TGCGCCCGCAACCTCCTCCGGGGGAACAATGAGCAGTTCTTC. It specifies CARNLLRGNNEQFF.

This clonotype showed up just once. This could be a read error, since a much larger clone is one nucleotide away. The CDR3 DNA sequence: TGCGCCGGCAGCTTGGAGGGACTAGCGGGAGTGGATGAGCAGTTCTTC. Its translation: CAGSLEGLAGVDEQFF. V is TRBV5-1 and J is TRBJ2-1, with 14 bases identical to TRBD2. Germline CDR1 is SGHRS and CDR2 is YFSETQ. This CDR3 is 16 amino acids long.

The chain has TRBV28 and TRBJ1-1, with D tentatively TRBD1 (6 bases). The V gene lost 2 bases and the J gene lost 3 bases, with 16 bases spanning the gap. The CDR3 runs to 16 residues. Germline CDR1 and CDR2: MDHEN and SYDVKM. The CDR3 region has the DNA TGTGCCAGCAGTTTAAACCTCCGGGGGGCGCACACTGAAGCTTTCTTT. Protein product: CASSLNLRGAHTEAFF.

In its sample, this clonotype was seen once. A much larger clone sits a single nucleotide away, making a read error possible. CDR3 DNA sequence: TGTACCAGCAGCACCCCGGGACAGGGGGCAGATACGCAGTATTTT. This gives the protein CTSSTPGQGADTQYF. The J gene is TRBJ2-3, the V gene TRBV28; 11 bases align to TRBD1. This CDR3 has 15 amino acids. Germline CDR1 is MDHEN and CDR2 is SYDVKM.

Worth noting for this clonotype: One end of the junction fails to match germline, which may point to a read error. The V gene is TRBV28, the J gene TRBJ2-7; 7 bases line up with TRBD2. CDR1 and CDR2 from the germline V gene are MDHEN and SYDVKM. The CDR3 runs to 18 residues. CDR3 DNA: TGTGCCAGCAGTTCCTGGGGTTCGCATCTGGGTGGGGACTACGAGCGGTACTTC. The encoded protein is CASSSWGSHLGGDYERYF.

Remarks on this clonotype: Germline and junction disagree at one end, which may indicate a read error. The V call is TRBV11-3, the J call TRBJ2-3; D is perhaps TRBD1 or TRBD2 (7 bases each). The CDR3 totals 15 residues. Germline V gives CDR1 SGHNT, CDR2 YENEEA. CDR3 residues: CASSQGEGNTDTQYF. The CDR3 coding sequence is TGTGCCAGTAGCCAGGGGGAGGGGAACACAGATACACAGTATTTT.

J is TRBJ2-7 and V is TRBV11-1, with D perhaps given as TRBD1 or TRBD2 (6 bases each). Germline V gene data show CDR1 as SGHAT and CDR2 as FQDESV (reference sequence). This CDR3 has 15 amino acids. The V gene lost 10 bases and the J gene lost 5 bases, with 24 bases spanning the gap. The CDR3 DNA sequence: TGTGCCAACAGTCCTCGGACAGCAGGACTACACGAGCAGTACTTC. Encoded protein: CANSPRTAGLHEQYF.

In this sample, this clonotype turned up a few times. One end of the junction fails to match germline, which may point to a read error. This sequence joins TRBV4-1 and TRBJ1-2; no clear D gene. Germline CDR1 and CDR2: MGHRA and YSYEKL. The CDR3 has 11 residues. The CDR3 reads CASRQVNSPVF. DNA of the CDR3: TGCGCTAGCAGACAAGTCAACAGCCCAGTCTTC.

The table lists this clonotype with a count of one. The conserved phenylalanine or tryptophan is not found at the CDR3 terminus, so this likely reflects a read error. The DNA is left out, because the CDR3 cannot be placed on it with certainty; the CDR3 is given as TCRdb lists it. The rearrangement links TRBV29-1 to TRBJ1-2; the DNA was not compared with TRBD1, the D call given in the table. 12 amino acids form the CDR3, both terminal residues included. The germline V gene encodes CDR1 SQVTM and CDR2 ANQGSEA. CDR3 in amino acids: CSVEDRGYGYTI.

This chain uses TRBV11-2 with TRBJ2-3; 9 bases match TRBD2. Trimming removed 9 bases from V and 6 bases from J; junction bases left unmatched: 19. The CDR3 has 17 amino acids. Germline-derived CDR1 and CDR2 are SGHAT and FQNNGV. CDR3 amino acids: CARSPRGIAGVADTQYF. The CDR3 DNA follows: TGTGCCAGGAGCCCGAGGGGTATAGCGGGAGTTGCTGATACGCAGTATTTT.

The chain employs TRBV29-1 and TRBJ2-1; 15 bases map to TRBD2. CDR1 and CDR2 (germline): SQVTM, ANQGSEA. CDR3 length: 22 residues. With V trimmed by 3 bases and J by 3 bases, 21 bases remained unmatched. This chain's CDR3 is CSVEATIGLAGGPGPIYNEQFF. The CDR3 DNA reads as TGCAGCGTTGAGGCGACCATCGGACTAGCGGGAGGGCCGGGCCCGATCTACAATGAGCAGTTCTTC.

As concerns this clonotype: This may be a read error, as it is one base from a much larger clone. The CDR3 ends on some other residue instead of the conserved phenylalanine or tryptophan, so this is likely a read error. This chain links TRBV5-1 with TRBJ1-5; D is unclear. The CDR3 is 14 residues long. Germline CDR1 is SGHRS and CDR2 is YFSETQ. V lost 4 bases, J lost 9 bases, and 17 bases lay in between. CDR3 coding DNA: TGCGCCAGCAGCCCGTCCTCGGACGCCGGGCCCCAGCATGTT. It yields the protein CASSPSSDAGPQHV.

In DNA, the CDR3 is TGTGCCAGCAGCTCGGTAGGGGGGCTTGGAACTGAAGCTTTCTTT. It specifies CASSSVGGLGTEAFF. The chain combines TRBV7-9 with TRBJ1-1, with a possible D match to TRBD1 (6 bases). The germline V gene has CDR1 SEHNR and CDR2 FQNEAQ (reference sequence). V dropped 4 bases and J dropped 5 bases, with 17 bases sitting between them. This CDR3 comprises 15 residues.

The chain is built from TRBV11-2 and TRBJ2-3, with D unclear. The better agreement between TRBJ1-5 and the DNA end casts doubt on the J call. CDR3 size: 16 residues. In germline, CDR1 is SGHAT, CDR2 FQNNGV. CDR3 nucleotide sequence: TGTGCCAGCAGCTTAGATCATGTTCAGTTCATAGATACGCAGCATTTT. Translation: CASSLDHVQFIDTQHF.

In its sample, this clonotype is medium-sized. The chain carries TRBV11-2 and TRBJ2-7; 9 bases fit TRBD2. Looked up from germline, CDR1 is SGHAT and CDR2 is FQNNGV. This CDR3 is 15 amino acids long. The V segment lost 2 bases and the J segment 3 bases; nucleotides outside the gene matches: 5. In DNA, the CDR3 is TGTGCCAGCAGCTTAAGTAGCGGGAGTGTCTACGAGCAGTACTTC. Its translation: CASSLSSGSVYEQYF.